This T cell receptor (beta chain) appears in the sequencing data of a study of T cell changes during pregnancy in multiple sclerosis. Sequenced by immunoSEQ multiplex PCR; TCRdb stores in-frame clones only, minus some. The sample records about 25,000 clones, around nine tenths being singletons. There are 14 residues in the CDR3. V lost 6 bases, J lost 3 bases, and 14 bases lay in between. The germline gives CDR1 MNHNS, CDR2 SASEGT. The material was CD8+ T cells from peripheral blood mononuclear cells, obtained in the first trimester of pregnancy. This chain links TRBV6-1 with TRBJ1-1, with D possibly TRBD1 on 5 matching bases. The sequence came from a female donor in good health, enrolled as a control in a pregnancy study. CDR3 in DNA: TGTGCCAGCAGCGGCCGACAGATACACACTGAAGCTTTCTTT. Translating gives CASSGRQIHTEAFF.